These 14 T cell receptor beta chains were all obtained from the same sample, sequenced in a study of CD8 T cells in Susac syndrome. Random-hexamer reverse transcription was applied to about 0.45 to 1 ug RNA. TCRdb reprocessed the immunoSEQ multiplex PCR reads with MiXCR, giving one entry per CDR3 protein. The profile covers around 180,000 distinct CDR3 sequences, with around 93% appearing a single time and over 0.08% taken by the ten largest. The source material was CD4+ T cells from PBMCs. The receptors here all came from a human donor with multiple sclerosis.

The chain links TRBV7-2 to TRBJ2-7, with TRBD2 matching over 14 bases. The CDR3 is 15 amino acids. With V trimmed by 2 bases and J by 7 bases, 4 bases remained unmatched. Germline loops: CDR1 SGHTA, CDR2 FQGNSA. The CDR3 protein is CASSLSGTSGREQYF. In nucleotides, the CDR3 is TGTGCCAGCAGCTTATCCGGGACTAGCGGGAGAGAGCAGTACTTC.

This chain's CDR3 is CASSPPAKEGEAFF. The CDR3 coding sequence is TGTGCCAGCTCACCACCAGCTAAAGAAGGGGAAGCTTTCTTT. The chain combines TRBV18 with TRBJ1-1; D gene ambiguous. Germline lookup yields CDR1 KGHSH and CDR2 LQKENI. Deletions cut 0 bases from V and 8 bases from J, with 13 bases between. The CDR3 contains 14 residues.

J is TRBJ2-1 and V is TRBV29-1, with D tentatively TRBD2 (5 bases). CDR1 and CDR2 from the germline V gene are SQVTM and ANQGSEA. Trimming removed 5 bases at V and 6 bases at J, with 11 bases between. The CDR3 contains 12 residues. CDR3: CSVPAAPNEQFF. The CDR3 coding sequence is TGCAGCGTTCCAGCGGCGCCCAATGAGCAGTTCTTC.

The chain joins TRBV11-2 to TRBJ1-4, with D uncertain. The CDR3 is 15 amino acids. Trimming took off 5 bases at V and 5 bases at J, with 15 bases between the two ends. CDR1 is SGHAT, CDR2 FQNNGV, per germline. In DNA, the CDR3 is TGTGCCAGCAGCCCAATCAAAAACCGGAATGAAAAACTGTTTTTT. Protein sequence: CASSPIKNRNEKLFF.

This clonotype is a singleton in its sample. The chain couples TRBV20-1 to TRBJ2-2; maybe TRBD2 (6 bases). CDR3 length: 16 residues. Germline V gene data show CDR1 as DFQATT and CDR2 as SNEGSKA (reference sequence). V shed 0 bases and J shed 6 bases, with 17 bases lying between them. DNA of the CDR3: TGCAGTGCTAGAGATCTAAGGGCTAGCGTGGCCGGGGAGCTGTTTTTT. It translates to CSARDLRASVAGELFF.

This clonotype was picked up one time. The V and J genes are TRBV10-3 and TRBJ2-7; no firm D call. This CDR3 has 14 amino acids. V lost 2 bases and J 2 bases, leaving 10 bases between the germline ends. Germline assignment: CDR1 ENHRY and CDR2 SYGVKD. The CDR3 reads CAISEREPTYEQYF. The CDR3 DNA follows: TGTGCCATCAGTGAGAGAGAACCAACCTACGAGCAGTACTTC.

CDR3 loop: CASGGGRRTEAFF. The CDR3 DNA reads TGTGCCAGCGGGGGGGGGCGGCGGACTGAAGCTTTCTTT. The chain has TRBV6-2 or TRBV6-3 and TRBJ1-1, with a tentative D call TRBD1 (6 bases). Trimming pared 8 bases from V and 5 bases from J, leaving 15 bases between. The CDR3 has 13 residues. Germline CDR1 MNHEY, CDR2 SVGEGT.

This sequence joins TRBV10-3 and TRBJ1-3; D gene ambiguous. The V end lost 1 base, the J end lost 2 bases, and 9 bases lay between the germline ends. Germline values: CDR1 ENHRY, CDR2 SYGVKD. CDR3 length: 15 residues. Here the CDR3 DNA reads TGTGCCATCAGTGAGTTCGGGGAAGCTGGAAACACCATATATTTT. Translation: CAISEFGEAGNTIYF.

V gene TRBV4-2 combines with J gene TRBJ2-1; TRBD2 agrees at 8 bases. CDR3 size: 17 residues. From germline, CDR1 is LGHNA and CDR2 YNFKEQ. Trimming removed 1 base from V and 10 bases from J; junction bases left unmatched: 15. This chain's CDR3 is CASSQGLKSGRTQEQFF. The DNA of the CDR3 is TGTGCCAGCAGCCAAGGTTTAAAAAGCGGGAGAACCCAGGAGCAGTTCTTC.

This rearrangement joins TRBV3-1 to TRBJ2-1, with 10 bases matching TRBD1. Germline CDR1 is LGHDT and CDR2 is YNNKEL (reference sequence). The CDR3 totals 16 residues. V gave up 1 base and J gave up 6 bases; unmatched junction bases: 6. This CDR3 reads CASSQATGGWGNEQFF. The CDR3 DNA is TGTGCCAGCAGCCAAGCGACAGGGGGCTGGGGCAATGAGCAGTTCTTC.

The CDR3 nucleotides are TGCGCCAGCAGCCGAGTTGGTTCTCGGGGGCTGGCGGAGGAAAAACTGTTTTTT. Translation gives CASSRVGSRGLAEEKLFF. This chain links TRBV4-1 with TRBJ1-4, with D possibly being TRBD1 (6 bases). The germline gives CDR1 MGHRA, CDR2 YSYEKL. This CDR3 comprises 18 residues. V dropped 4 bases and J dropped 8 bases, with 26 bases sitting between them.

The chain recombines TRBV20-1 with TRBJ2-5; the match to TRBD2 covers 7 bases. This CDR3 is 15 amino acids long. Germline values: CDR1 DFQATT, CDR2 SNEGSKA (reference sequence). Trimming cost V 0 bases and J 4 bases; bases outside gene matches: 8. In nucleotides, the CDR3 is TGCAGTGCTAGAGATCGGGGGGTGGGAGCAGAGACCCAGTACTTC. It translates to CSARDRGVGAETQYF.

The rearrangement uses TRBV7-9 and TRBJ2-5, with D possibly TRBD2 on 5 matching bases. The CDR3 spans 12 residues. Germline CDR1 reads SEHNR; CDR2 reads FQNEAQ (reference sequence). V dropped 6 bases and J dropped 5 bases, with 10 bases sitting between them. The CDR3 loop reads CASRPSGETQYF. CDR3 sequence (DNA): TGTGCCAGCAGGCCTTCGGGGGAGACCCAGTACTTC. Based on the CDR3 plus reference TRBV7-9 and TRBJ2-5, the full variable domain is DTGVSQNPRHKITKRGQNVTFRCDPISEHNRLYWYRQTLGQGPEFLTYFQNEAQLEKSRLLSDRFSAERPKGSFSTLEIQRTEQGDSAMYLCASRPSGETQYFGPGTRLLVL.

This clonotype has just a few counts. The chain is built from TRBV12-3 or TRBV12-4 and TRBJ1-4; D is uncertain. The V and J ends lost 3 bases and 7 bases respectively, with 3 bases between them. CDR3 size: 11 residues. CDR3 in amino acids: CASSLSEKLFF. The CDR3 DNA reads as TGTGCCAGCAGTTTGAGTGAAAAACTGTTTTTT.